Sequencing of this TCR beta chain was carried out in a study of blood T cells in healthy people across ages. V was trimmed by 3 bases and J by 5 bases, leaving 4 bases between them. The CDR3 is made up of 10 amino acids. Germline CDR1 reads GTSNPN; CDR2 reads SVGIG (reference sequence). This clonotype was recorded only once. Using a J-beta primer mix together with a sample-barcoded 5' primer, a second PCR was run for roughly 7 to 12 cycles. TCRdb redid the calling of the 5' RACE reads with MiXCR, one entry per CDR3 protein. The table shows around 750,000 distinct CDR3 sequences, with approximately 55% occurring only once.

This rearrangement joins TRBV30 to TRBJ2-5; D ambiguous. The sequence was collected from a man of 80 years or more in good health. Sequencing was performed on blood. The CDR3 reads CAWSRETQYF. CDR3 in DNA: TGTGCCTGGAGCAGGGAGACCCAGTACTTC.